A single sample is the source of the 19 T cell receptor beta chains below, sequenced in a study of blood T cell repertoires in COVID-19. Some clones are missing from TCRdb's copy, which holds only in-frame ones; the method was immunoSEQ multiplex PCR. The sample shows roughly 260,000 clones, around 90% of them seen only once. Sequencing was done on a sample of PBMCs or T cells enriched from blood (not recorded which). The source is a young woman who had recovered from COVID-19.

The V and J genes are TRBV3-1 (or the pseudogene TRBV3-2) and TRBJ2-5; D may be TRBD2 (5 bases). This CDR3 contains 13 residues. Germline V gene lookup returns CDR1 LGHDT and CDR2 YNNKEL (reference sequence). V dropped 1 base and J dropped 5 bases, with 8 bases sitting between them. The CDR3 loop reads CASSQVSGETQYF. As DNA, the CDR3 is TGTGCCAGCAGCCAAGTCAGCGGTGAGACCCAGTACTTC.

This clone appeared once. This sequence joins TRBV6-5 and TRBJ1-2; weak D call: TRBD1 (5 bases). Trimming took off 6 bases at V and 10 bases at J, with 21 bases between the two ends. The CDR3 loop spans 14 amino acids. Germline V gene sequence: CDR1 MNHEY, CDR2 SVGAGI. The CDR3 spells CASSRTGEASDYTF. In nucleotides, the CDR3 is TGTGCCAGCAGCCGAACGGGGGAGGCGAGTGACTACACCTTC.

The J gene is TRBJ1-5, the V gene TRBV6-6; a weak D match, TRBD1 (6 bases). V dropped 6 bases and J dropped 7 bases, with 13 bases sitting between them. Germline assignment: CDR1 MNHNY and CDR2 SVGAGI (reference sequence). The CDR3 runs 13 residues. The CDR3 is CASSNRVRQPQHF. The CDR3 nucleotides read TGTGCCAGCAGCAACAGGGTACGACAGCCCCAGCATTTT.

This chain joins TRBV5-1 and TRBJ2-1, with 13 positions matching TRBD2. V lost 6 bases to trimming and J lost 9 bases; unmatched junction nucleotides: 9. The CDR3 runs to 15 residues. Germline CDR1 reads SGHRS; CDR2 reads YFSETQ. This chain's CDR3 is CASTEIGLAGVEQFF. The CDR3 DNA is TGCGCCAGCACCGAGATTGGACTAGCGGGAGTTGAGCAGTTCTTC.

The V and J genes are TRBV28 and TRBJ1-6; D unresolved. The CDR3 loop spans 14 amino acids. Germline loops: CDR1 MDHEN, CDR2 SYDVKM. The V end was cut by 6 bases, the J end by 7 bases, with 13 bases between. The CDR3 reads CASSRLSPNSPLHF. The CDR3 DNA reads TGTGCCAGCAGCCGACTCTCCCCGAATTCACCCCTCCACTTT.

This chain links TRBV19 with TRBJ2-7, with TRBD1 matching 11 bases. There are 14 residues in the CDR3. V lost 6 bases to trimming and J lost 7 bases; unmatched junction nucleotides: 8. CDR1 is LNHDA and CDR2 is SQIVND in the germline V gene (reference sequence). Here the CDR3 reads CASRLGQGAREQYF. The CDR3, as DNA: TGTGCCAGTAGACTTGGACAGGGGGCGAGGGAGCAGTACTTC. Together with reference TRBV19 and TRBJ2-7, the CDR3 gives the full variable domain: DGGITQSPKYLFRKEGQNVTLSCEQNLNHDAMYWYRQDPGQGLRLIYYSQIVNDFQKGDIAEGYSVSREKKESFPLTVTSAQKNPTAFYLCASRLGQGAREQYFGPGTRLTVT.

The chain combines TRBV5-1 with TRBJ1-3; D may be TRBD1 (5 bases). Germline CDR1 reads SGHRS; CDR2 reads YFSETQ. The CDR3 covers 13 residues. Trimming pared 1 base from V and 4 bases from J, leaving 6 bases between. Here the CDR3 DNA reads TGCGCCAGCAGCTTGCCAGGGGGAAACACCATATATTTT. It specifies CASSLPGGNTIYF.

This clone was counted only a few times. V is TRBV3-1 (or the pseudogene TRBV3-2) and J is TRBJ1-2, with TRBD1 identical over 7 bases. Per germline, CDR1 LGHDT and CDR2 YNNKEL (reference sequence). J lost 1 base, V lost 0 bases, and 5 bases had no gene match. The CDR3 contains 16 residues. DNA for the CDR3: TGTGCCAGCAGCCAAGATCCGAGACAGGGTAACTATGGCTACACCTTC. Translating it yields CASSQDPRQGNYGYTF.

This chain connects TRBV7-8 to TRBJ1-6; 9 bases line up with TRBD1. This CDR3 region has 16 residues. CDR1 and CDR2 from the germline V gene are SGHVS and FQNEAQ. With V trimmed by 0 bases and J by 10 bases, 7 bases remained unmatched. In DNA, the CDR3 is TGTGCCAGCAGCTTAGCGGACAGGGGATGGGTATCACCCCTCCACTTT. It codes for CASSLADRGWVSPLHF.

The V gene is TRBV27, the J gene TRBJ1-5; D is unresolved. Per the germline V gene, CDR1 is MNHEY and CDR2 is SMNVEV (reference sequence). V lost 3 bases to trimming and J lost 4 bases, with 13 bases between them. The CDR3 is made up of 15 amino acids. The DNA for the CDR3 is TGTGCCAGCAGTTTCCTAGCAGACCGGAATCAGCCCCAGCATTTT. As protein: CASSFLADRNQPQHF.

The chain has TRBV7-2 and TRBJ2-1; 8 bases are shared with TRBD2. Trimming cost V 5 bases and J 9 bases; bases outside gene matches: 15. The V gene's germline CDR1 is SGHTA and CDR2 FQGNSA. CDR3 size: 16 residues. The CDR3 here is CASSREVAGGGSEQFF. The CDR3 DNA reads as TGTGCCAGCAGCCGGGAAGTGGCGGGAGGAGGTTCTGAGCAGTTCTTC.

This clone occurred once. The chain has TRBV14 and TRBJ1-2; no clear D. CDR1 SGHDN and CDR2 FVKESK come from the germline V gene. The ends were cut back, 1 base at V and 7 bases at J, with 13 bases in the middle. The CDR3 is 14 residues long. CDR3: CASSQVAGPTGYTF. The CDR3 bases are TGTGCCAGCAGCCAAGTCGCGGGCCCTACTGGCTACACCTTC.

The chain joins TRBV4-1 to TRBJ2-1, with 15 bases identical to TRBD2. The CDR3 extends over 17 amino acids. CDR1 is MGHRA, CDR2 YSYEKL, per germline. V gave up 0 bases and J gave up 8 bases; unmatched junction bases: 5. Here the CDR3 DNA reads TGCGCCAGCAGCCAAGATAAAGGGACTAGCGGGAGGTATGAGCAGTTCTTC. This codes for CASSQDKGTSGRYEQFF.

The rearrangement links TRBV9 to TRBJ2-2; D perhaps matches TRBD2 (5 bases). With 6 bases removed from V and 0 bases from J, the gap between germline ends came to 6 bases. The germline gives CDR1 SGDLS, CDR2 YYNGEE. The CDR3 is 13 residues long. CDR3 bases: TGTGCCAGCAAACTAGCGAACACCGGGGAGCTGTTTTTT. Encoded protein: CASKLANTGELFF.

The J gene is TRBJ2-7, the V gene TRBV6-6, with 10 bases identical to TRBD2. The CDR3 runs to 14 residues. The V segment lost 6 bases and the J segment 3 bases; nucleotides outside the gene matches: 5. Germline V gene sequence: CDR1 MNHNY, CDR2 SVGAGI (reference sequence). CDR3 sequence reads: CASRTRTSGYEQYF. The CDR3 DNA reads TGTGCCAGCAGAACCCGGACTAGCGGCTACGAGCAGTACTTC.

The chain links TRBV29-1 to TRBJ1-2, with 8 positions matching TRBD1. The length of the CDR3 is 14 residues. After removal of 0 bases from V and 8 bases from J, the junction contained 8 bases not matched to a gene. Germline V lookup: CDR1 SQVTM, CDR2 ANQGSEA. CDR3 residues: CSVEDRQGNKGYTF. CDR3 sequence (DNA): TGCAGCGTTGAAGATCGACAGGGGAATAAGGGCTACACCTTC.

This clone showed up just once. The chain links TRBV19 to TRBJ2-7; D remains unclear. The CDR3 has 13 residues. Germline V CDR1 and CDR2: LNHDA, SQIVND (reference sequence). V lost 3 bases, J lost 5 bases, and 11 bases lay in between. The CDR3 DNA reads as TGTGCCAGTAGTATCGGCCAGGTTAACGAGCAGTACTTC. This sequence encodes CASSIGQVNEQYF.

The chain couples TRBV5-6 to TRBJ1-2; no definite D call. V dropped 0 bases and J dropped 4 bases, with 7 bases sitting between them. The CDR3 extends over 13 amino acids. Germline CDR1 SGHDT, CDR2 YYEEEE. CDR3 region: CASSLGGVYGYTF. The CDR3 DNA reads TGTGCCAGCAGCTTGGGGGGAGTCTATGGCTACACCTTC.

This CDR3 reads CASSHPGTSGRYGTDTQYF. CDR3 coding DNA: TGTGCCAGCAGCCACCCCGGGACTAGCGGGAGGTACGGCACAGATACGCAGTATTTT. The rearrangement uses TRBV3-1 (or the pseudogene TRBV3-2) and TRBJ2-3, with 15 bases matching TRBD2. There are 19 residues in the CDR3. The junction had 8 bases not matched to a gene; V was cut back by 3 bases and J by 1 base. Per germline, CDR1 LGHDT and CDR2 YNNKEL (reference sequence).